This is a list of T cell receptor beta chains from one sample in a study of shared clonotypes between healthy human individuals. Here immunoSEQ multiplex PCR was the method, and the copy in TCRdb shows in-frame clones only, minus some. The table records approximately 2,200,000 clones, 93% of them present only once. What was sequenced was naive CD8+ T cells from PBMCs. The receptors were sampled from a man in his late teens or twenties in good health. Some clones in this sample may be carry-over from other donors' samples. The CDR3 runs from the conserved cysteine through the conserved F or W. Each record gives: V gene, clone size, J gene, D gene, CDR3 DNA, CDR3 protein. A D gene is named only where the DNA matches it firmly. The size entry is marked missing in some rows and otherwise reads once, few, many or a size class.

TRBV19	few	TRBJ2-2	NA	TGTGCCAGTAGTTATGGCAGACCTACGGGCACCGGGGAGCTGTTTTTT	CASSYGRPTGTGELFF
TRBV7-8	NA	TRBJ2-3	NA	TGTGCCAGCAGCCCGGGACCAAGCACAGATACGCAGTATTTT	CASSPGPSTDTQYF
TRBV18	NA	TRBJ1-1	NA	TGTGCCAGCTCACCTCCCAGGAGCCTTACTGAAGCTTTCTTT	CASSPPRSLTEAFF
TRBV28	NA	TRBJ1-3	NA	TGTGCCAGCAGTTCGGGACTGAACTCTGGAAACACCATATATTTT	CASSSGLNSGNTIYF
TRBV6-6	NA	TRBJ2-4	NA	TGTGCCAGCAGCCCGGACGGAGGCGCTGGGAACATTCAGTACTTC	CASSPDGGAGNIQYF
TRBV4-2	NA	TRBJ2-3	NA	TGTGCCAGCAGCGGGTGGGGGAGTAGCACAGATACGCAGTATTTT	CASSGWGSSTDTQYF
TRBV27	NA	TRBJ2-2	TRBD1	TGTGCCAGCACCTCGGGACAGGGGGCAGGGGACACCGGGGAGCTGTTTTTT	CASTSGQGAGDTGELFF
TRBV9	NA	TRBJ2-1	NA	TGTGCCAGCAGCGGACAGGAGGGGATAGTTGTTGAGCAGTTCTTC	CASSGQEGIVVEQFF
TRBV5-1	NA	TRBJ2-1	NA	TGCGCCAGCAGCTTGGTGCGCGATGAGCAGTTCTTC	CASSLVRDEQFF
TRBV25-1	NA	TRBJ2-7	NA	TGTGCCAGCAGTGAGAATGGAGACTCCCACTTC	CASSENGDSHF
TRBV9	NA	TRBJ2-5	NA	TGTGCCAGCAGCGCCGGCCGAGGGGGGGAGATGGTCTTAGAGACCCAAGAGACCCAGTACTTC	CASSAGRGGEMVLETQETQYF
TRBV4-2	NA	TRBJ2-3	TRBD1	TGTGCCAGCAGCCAAGATGGAGAAGGGGGCGGAAATACGCAGTATTTT	CASSQDGEGGGNTQYF
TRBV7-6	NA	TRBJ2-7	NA	TGTGCCAGCAGCTCTAGTACGGGGAGTTACGAGCAGTACTTC	CASSSSTGSYEQYF
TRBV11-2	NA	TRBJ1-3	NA	TGTGCCAGCAGCTTATCGGGGTCCGGAAACACCATATATTTT	CASSLSGSGNTIYF
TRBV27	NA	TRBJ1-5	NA	TGTGCCAGCAGGCCCGAAGGGCGGGGTTATAGCAATCAGCCCCAGCATTTT	CASRPEGRGYSNQPQHF
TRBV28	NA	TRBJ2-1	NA	TGTGCCAGTAGTTTAAGGTCCCCTAGTGAGCAGTTCTTC	CASSLRSPSEQFF
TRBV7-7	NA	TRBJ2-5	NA	TGTGCCAGCAGCTTAGCGTCCGCCTCATTGGGAGAGACCCAGTACTTC	CASSLASASLGETQYF
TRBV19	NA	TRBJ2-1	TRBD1	TGTGCCAGTAGTATACAGGGGGTGTCCTACAATGAGCAGTTCTTC	CASSIQGVSYNEQFF
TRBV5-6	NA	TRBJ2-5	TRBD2	TGTGCCAGCAGCCAGGGACTAGCGGAACACCAAGAGACCCAGTACTTC	CASSQGLAEHQETQYF
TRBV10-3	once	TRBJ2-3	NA	TGTGCCATCAGTGCGACAACTCGACAGGGCACAGATACGCAGTATTTT	CAISATTRQGTDTQYF
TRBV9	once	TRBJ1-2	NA	TGTGCCAGCAGCGTAGAGGGTGGTCCGCCTCTTTGGGACTATGGCTACACCTTC	CASSVEGGPPLWDYGYTF
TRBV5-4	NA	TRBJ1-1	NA	TGTGCCAGCAGCTTGACGGGGGGGGAGAACACTGAAGCTTTCTTT	CASSLTGGENTEAFF
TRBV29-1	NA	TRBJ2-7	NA	TGCAGCTCCAGGGCCGGCGATGGGGCTCTGTACTTC	CSSRAGDGALYF